Sequencing of this TCR beta chain was carried out in a study of tumor and adjacent non-tumor tissue in lung cancer (dated 2018 in TCRdb). With regard to the full study: Patients with adenocarcinoma (roughly 12), squamous cell carcinoma (2) and small cell lung cancer (1) were included in the cohort. The roughly 15 patients were aged about 31 to 85 years, included around 10 men and 5 women, and had TNM stage I to III disease. In total, sequencing yielded 125,075,908 productive TCRbeta reads, which works out to an average of approximately 4 million reads per sample. The study compared bulk TCRbeta repertoires between lung tumor tissue and matched distant non-tumor lung tissue from fewer than 19 lung cancer patients. For each patient, one tumor sample and one normal lung sample were taken, giving some 33 paired specimens that underwent TCRbeta CDR3 sequencing.

The cysteine opens and the phenylalanine closes a CDR3 of 13 amino acids. Left in the record is the CDR3 DNA by itself, 39 bases read in frame from the first base. The germline V gene (reference sequence) specifies DFQATT as CDR1 and SNEGSKA as CDR2. V has 6 bases trimmed and J has 4 bases trimmed; junction bases matching no gene number 7. The library relied on multiplex PCR. Sequencing was performed on an Illumina HiSeq 2500. TCRbeta libraries were constructed through three rounds of nested PCR with primers (Table S4) according to protocols modified from ARM-PCR. Before sequencing, PCR products of 200-500 bp were excised from the gel and purified with the QIAquick gel extraction kit. The paper's processing steps were these. Trimmomatic was used to clean the reads, FLASH merged the cleaned reads into complete CDR3 sequences, and MiTCR assigned the sequences to V(D)J germline segments. Clonal diversity was computed as the inverse Simpson's index with VDJtools. A read counted as productive if the sequence was in-frame and lacked a premature stop codon. The raw public data were reprocessed by TCRdb itself: fastp quality trimming at Q25, MiXCR clonotype calling, in-frame beta chains only. Here each entry gathers all rows of one CDR3 protein and keeps the most common genes and DNA. The V and J calls were determined by TCRdb, not by the authors. This sample comprises roughly 150,000 distinct CDR3 sequences, around 61% of them detected only once. The ten largest account for approximately 18% of the sample.

This clonotype has a count of ten or more. Its binding antigen is unknown. Per-base qualities were not stored, and no clone one base away is much larger. Bulk unsorted tissue served as the source for RNA extraction, and RNA quality was assessed using a NanoDrop ND-1000 and an Agilent 2100. All donors had newly diagnosed lung cancer, had not received prior chemotherapy, and were admitted for thoracic surgery in China between August and November 2014. Patients who had received previous radiotherapy or chemotherapy, or who had another concurrent cancer, were excluded from the study. Surgical tissue pieces of about 1-2.3 cm3 were preserved in RNAlater solution and were kept at -80 degrees C until use. Summary of the overall study and its limitations: Tumor tissue showed significantly greater TCR diversity (inverse Simpson) than normal lung tissue (approximately 400 vs 170, P = 0.0075, Mann-Whitney U test). The sequencing platform is not named in the methods, and unique molecular identifiers are not mentioned. Peripheral blood was not sequenced, so blood TCRbeta repertoires were not examined in the lung cancer patients of the study. Only roughly 16 patients were included in the cohort, and the need for larger samples and more detailed clinical data was noted by the authors. TCR diversity was significantly higher in younger patients, and greater tumor TCR diversity was associated with shorter overall survival and shorter disease-free survival. In normal lung, the top 100 clones accounted for a significantly larger cumulative share of the repertoire than in tumor tissue.

The chain joins TRBV20-1 to TRBJ2-7; 9 middle bases align to TRBD2. The clonotype originates from a man aged 55-75 years with small cell lung cancer. Sequencing was carried out using lung tumor tissue. In nucleotide form, the sequence is TGCAGTGCATTAGCGGGAGAAAATTACGAGCAGTACTTC. This is translated as CSALAGENYEQYF.